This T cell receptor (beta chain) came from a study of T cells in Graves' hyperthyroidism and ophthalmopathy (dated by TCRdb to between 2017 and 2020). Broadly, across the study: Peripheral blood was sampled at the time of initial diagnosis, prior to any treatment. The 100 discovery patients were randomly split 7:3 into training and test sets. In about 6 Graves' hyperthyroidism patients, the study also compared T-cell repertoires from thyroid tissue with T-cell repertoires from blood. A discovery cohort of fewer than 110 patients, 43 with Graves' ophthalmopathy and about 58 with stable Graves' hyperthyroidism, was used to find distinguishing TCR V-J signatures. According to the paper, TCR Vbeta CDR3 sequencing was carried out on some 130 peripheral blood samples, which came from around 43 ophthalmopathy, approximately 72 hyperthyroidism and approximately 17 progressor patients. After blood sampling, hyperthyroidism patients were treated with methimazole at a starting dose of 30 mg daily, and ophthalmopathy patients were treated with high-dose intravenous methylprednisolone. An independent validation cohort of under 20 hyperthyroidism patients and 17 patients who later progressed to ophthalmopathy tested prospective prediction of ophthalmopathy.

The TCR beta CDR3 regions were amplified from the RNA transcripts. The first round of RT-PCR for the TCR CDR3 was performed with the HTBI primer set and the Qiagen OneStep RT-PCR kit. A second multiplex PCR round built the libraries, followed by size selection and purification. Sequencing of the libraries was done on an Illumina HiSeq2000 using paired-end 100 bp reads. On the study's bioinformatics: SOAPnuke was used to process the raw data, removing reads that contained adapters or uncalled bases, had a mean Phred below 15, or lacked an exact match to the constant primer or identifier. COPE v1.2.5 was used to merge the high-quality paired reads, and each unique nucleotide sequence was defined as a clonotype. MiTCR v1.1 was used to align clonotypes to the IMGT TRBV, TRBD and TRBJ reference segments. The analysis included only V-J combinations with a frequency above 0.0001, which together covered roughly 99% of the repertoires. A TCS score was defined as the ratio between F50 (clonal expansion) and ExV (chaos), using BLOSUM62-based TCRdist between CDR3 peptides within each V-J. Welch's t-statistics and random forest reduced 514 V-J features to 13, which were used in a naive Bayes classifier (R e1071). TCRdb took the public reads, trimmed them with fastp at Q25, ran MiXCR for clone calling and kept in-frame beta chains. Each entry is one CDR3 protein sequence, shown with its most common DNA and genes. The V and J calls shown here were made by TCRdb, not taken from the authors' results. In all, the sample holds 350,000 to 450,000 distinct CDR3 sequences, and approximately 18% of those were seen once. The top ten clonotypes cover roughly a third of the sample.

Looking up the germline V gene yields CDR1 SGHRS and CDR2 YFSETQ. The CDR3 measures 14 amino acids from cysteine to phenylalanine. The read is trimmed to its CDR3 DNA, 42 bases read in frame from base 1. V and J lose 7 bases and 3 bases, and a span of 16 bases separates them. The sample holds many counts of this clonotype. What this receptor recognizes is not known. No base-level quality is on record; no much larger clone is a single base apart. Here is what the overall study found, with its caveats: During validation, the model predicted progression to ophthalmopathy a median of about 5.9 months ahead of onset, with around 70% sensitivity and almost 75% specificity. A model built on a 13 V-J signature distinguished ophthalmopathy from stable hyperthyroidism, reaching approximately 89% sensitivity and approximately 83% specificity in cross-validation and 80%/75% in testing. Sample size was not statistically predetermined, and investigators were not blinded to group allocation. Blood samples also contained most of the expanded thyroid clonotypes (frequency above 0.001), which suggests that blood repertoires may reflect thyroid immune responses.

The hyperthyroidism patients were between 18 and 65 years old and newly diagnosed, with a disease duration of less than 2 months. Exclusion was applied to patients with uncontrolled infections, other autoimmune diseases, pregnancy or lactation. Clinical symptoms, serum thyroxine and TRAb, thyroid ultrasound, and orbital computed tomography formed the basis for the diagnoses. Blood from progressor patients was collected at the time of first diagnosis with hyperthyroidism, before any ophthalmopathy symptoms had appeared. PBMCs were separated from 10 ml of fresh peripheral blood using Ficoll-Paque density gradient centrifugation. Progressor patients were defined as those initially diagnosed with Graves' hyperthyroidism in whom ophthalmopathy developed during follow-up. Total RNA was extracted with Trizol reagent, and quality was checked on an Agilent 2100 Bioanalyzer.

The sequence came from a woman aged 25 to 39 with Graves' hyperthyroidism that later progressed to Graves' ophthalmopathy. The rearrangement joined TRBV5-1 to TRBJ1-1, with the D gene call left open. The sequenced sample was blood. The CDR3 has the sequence CASALLDGHTEAFF. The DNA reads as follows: TGCGCCAGCGCCCTTCTGGACGGACACACTGAAGCTTTCTTT.